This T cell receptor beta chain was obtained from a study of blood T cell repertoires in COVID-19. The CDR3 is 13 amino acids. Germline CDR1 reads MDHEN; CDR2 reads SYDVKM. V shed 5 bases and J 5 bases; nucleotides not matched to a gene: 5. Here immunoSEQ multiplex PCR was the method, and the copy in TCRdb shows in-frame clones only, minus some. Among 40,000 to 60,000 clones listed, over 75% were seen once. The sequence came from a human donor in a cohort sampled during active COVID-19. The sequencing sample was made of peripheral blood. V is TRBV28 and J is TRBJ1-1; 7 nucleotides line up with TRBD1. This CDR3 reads CASSLRQGTEAFF. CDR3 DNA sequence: TGTGCCAGCAGTCTCCGACAGGGTACTGAAGCTTTCTTT.